The 30 T cell receptor beta chains presented below share a single source sample, sequenced in a study of T cell responses to AZD1222 COVID-19 vaccine. This table comes from immunoSEQ multiplex PCR, and its TCRdb copy is limited to in-frame clones, with some not included. Seen here are about 73,000 clones, 80% to 90% observed once, and the top ten hold 9.3%. Sequenced here: peripheral blood, sampled 28 days after the second AZD1222 dose. These receptors all stem from an adult who received the AZD1222 COVID-19 vaccine.

The chain combines TRBV5-1 with TRBJ1-1; the D gene is possibly TRBD1 (5 bases). Looked up from germline, CDR1 is SGHRS and CDR2 is YFSETQ. The CDR3 extends over 13 amino acids. The germline V and J ends were trimmed by 3 bases and 0 bases, with 6 bases remaining between them. CDR3 amino acids: CASSSQVNTEAFF. DNA for the CDR3: TGCGCCAGCAGCTCACAGGTGAACACTGAAGCTTTCTTT. The whole variable domain, filled in from reference TRBV5-1 and TRBJ1-1, reads KAGVTQTPRYLIKTRGQQVTLSCSPISGHRSVSWYQQTPGQGLQFLFEYFSETQRNKGNFPGRFSGRQFSNSRSEMNVSTLELGDSALYLCASSSQVNTEAFFGQGTRLTVV.

The rearrangement joins TRBV9 to TRBJ1-1; 8 bases fit TRBD1. Germline lookup yields CDR1 SGDLS and CDR2 YYNGEE. Losses at the gene ends were 3 bases for V and 3 bases for J; bases not matched to a gene: 7. The CDR3 sequence is 15 residues long. CDR3 in DNA: TGTGCCAGCAGCGCCGGGACAGGATGGGACACTGAAGCTTTCTTT. It translates to CASSAGTGWDTEAFF.

In DNA form, the CDR3 reads TGTGCCAGCAGCAAACAGGTAAGTGAGCAGTACGTC. Its protein product is CASSKQVSEQYV. V gene TRBV14 combines with J gene TRBJ2-7; D might be TRBD1 (5 bases). The V and J ends lost 5 bases and 7 bases respectively, with 12 bases between them. The CDR3 spans 12 residues. Germline V gene lookup returns CDR1 SGHDN and CDR2 FVKESK.

The V and J genes are TRBV9 and TRBJ2-5; a weak D match, TRBD2 (6 bases). Trimming left V 0 bases short and J 2 bases short, with 17 bases between. Per germline, CDR1 SGDLS and CDR2 YYNGEE. The length of the CDR3 is 17 residues. The CDR3 region has the DNA TGTGCCAGCAGCGTAGAGGGTTTGGGACGGGGGCAAGAGACCCAGTACTTC. Its translation is CASSVEGLGRGQETQYF.

This clone was observed once. The genes are TRBV30 and TRBJ1-2; D gene ambiguous. The V gene lost 0 bases and the J gene lost 2 bases, with 10 bases spanning the gap. Germline V gives CDR1 GTSNPN, CDR2 SVGIG (reference sequence). This CDR3 is built from 14 residues. The CDR3 loop reads CAWSVWRKNYGYTF. The CDR3 DNA reads TGTGCCTGGAGTGTATGGCGGAAAAACTATGGCTACACCTTC.

V gene TRBV18 combines with J gene TRBJ1-6; 9 nucleotides agree with TRBD1. The CDR3 consists of 17 residues. J was trimmed by 7 bases and V by 4 bases; bases with no gene match: 11. In germline, CDR1 is KGHSH, CDR2 LQKENI. Here the CDR3 DNA reads TGTGCCAGCTCACGAATCCCACAGGGGGCGAGGAATTCACCCCTCCACTTT. This codes for CASSRIPQGARNSPLHF.

The chain links TRBV7-9 to TRBJ1-1, with 8 bases identical to TRBD1. Trimming cost V 8 bases and J 2 bases; bases outside gene matches: 7. The CDR3 has 14 residues. Germline CDR1 is SEHNR and CDR2 is FQNEAQ (reference sequence). The CDR3 region is CASGTGGFNTEAFF. Written as DNA, the CDR3 is TGTGCCAGCGGGACAGGTGGGTTCAACACTGAAGCTTTCTTT.

The V gene is TRBV5-1, the J gene TRBJ1-1, with D possibly being TRBD1 (5 bases). Between the trimmed V and J ends, which lost 4 bases and 1 base, there was a span of 17 bases. From germline, CDR1 is SGHRS and CDR2 YFSETQ. The CDR3 totals 16 residues. The CDR3 nucleotides are TGCGCCAGCAGCCCCGGTCGGGGGGTCGGGAACACTGAAGCTTTCTTT. Residues: CASSPGRGVGNTEAFF.

The chain links TRBV9 to TRBJ1-2, with D perhaps matching TRBD1 (5 bases). The CDR3 has 16 amino acids. V was pared by 3 bases and J by 4 bases, with 19 bases between. The germline gives CDR1 SGDLS, CDR2 YYNGEE. This chain's CDR3 is CASSGTGAGAFYGYTF. In DNA form, the CDR3 reads TGTGCCAGCAGCGGGACCGGGGCAGGCGCTTTCTATGGCTACACCTTC.

This clone was detected only once. This chain links TRBV6-6 with TRBJ1-4; D is undetermined. Germline values: CDR1 MNHNY, CDR2 SVGAGI (reference sequence). The CDR3 spans 14 residues. V was clipped by 7 bases and J by 1 base, with 10 bases between them. CDR3: CASKVGGTNEKLFF. DNA of the CDR3: TGTGCCAGCAAAGTCGGAGGAACTAATGAAAAACTGTTTTTT.

The V gene is TRBV11-1, the J gene TRBJ2-1; D is uncertain. Germline lookup yields CDR1 SGHAT and CDR2 FQDESV (reference sequence). V gave up 3 bases and J gave up 10 bases, with 7 bases separating them. This CDR3 contains 11 residues. The CDR3 region has the DNA TGTGCCAGCAGCTTCACCCTGGAGCAGTTCTTC. Protein: CASSFTLEQFF.

The chain carries TRBV12-5 and TRBJ1-3; D is unresolved. V lost 1 base, J lost 0 bases, and 7 bases lay in between. Germline lookup yields CDR1 LGHNT and CDR2 FRNRAP. This CDR3 region has 15 residues. In DNA form, the CDR3 reads TGTGCTAGTGGTTTGGGGAGGAACTCTGGAAACACCATATATTTT. Encoded protein: CASGLGRNSGNTIYF.

The chain carries TRBV9 and TRBJ2-4; D not certain. Germline V gene data show CDR1 as SGDLS and CDR2 as YYNGEE. The CDR3 has 14 residues. Deletions cut 0 bases from V and 8 bases from J, with 12 bases between. The DNA of the CDR3 is TGTGCCAGCAGCGTAGGCACGGAGTCATACATTCAGTACTTC. Protein: CASSVGTESYIQYF.

This rearrangement joins TRBV6-5 to TRBJ2-7, with 8 bases fitting TRBD1. The germline V gene encodes CDR1 MNHEY and CDR2 SVGAGI. With V trimmed by 6 bases and J by 5 bases, 12 bases remained unmatched. The CDR3 contains 15 residues. The CDR3 spells CASRPSGTGHHEQYF. CDR3 bases: TGTGCCAGCAGACCCTCGGGGACAGGACACCACGAGCAGTACTTC.

This chain uses TRBV4-2 with TRBJ1-2; D uncertain. Trimming shortened V by 0 bases and J by 0 bases, and 8 bases separated the two germline ends. Germline V gene data show CDR1 as LGHNA and CDR2 as YNFKEQ. This CDR3 comprises 15 residues. The CDR3 reads CASSQEQLPNYGYTF. The CDR3 bases are TGTGCCAGCAGCCAAGAACAGCTTCCTAACTATGGCTACACCTTC.

This sequence joins TRBV5-1 and TRBJ2-5; 11 bases are shared with TRBD2. The CDR3 covers 16 residues. V lost 4 bases and J lost 4; bases outside the gene matches: 9. CDR1 is SGHRS, CDR2 YFSETQ, per germline. CDR3 DNA sequence: TGCGCCAGCAGCCTCGGGAGGCTAGCGGGGGGAGAGACCCAGTACTTC. Translation gives CASSLGRLAGGETQYF.

This rearrangement joins TRBV2 to TRBJ1-4; maybe TRBD1 (5 bases). The CDR3 loop spans 13 amino acids. In germline, CDR1 is SNHLY, CDR2 FYNNEI. Deletions cut 8 bases from V and 2 bases from J, with 9 bases between. The CDR3 DNA sequence: TGTGCCAGCGGGGGGGAGACTAATGAAAAACTGTTTTTT. It specifies CASGGETNEKLFF.

V usage is TRBV7-2 and J usage is TRBJ1-4; D unresolved. The CDR3 is 15 residues long. Germline values: CDR1 SGHTA, CDR2 FQGNSA. V lost 1 base and J lost 4, with 10 bases in between. The CDR3 is CASSLEGSNNEKLFF. The CDR3 DNA reads as TGTGCCAGCAGCTTAGAAGGCAGTAATAATGAAAAACTGTTTTTT.

CDR3 sequence (DNA): TGTGCCAGCAGCTTGGACCTAGCTGTAGCCAAAAACATTCAGTACTTC. Protein: CASSLDLAVAKNIQYF. The chain links TRBV5-4 to TRBJ2-4, with D perhaps matching TRBD2 (5 bases). V shed 0 bases and J shed 0 bases, with 10 bases lying between them. There are 16 residues in the CDR3. CDR1 and CDR2 from the germline V gene are SGHNT and YYREEE (reference sequence).

This chain joins TRBV7-2 and TRBJ1-2; 8 bases map to TRBD1. V was pared by 1 base and J by 7 bases, with 5 bases of the junction left unmatched. The CDR3 totals 14 residues. CDR1 and CDR2 from the germline V gene are SGHTA and FQGNSA. This CDR3 is CASSLGGQGTGYTF. The CDR3, as DNA: TGTGCCAGCAGCTTAGGTGGACAGGGAACTGGCTACACCTTC.

This sequence joins TRBV9 and TRBJ2-1; tentative D call: TRBD2 (6 bases). The V end lost 2 bases, the J end lost 9 bases, and 15 bases lay between the germline ends. CDR1 SGDLS and CDR2 YYNGEE come from the germline V gene. The CDR3 consists of 14 residues. The CDR3 nucleotides are TGTGCCAGCAGCGTCGGGGGTGGCGGGATTGAGCAGTTCTTC. It encodes CASSVGGGGIEQFF.

The V call is TRBV11-2, the J call TRBJ2-7; D may be TRBD2 (7 bases). V was shortened by 5 bases and J by 2 bases, with 16 bases between the two germline ends. The CDR3 is 15 residues long. Germline V lookup: CDR1 SGHAT, CDR2 FQNNGV. The CDR3 is CASSQDGGATYEQYF. CDR3 coding DNA: TGTGCCAGCAGCCAGGATGGGGGGGCGACCTACGAGCAGTACTTC.

The chain carries TRBV2 and TRBJ1-2; 7 bases match TRBD1. Germline trimming cut 6 bases from V and 3 bases from J; bases unmatched to any gene: 10. The CDR3 runs to 15 residues. The germline gives CDR1 SNHLY, CDR2 FYNNEI. The CDR3, as DNA: TGTGCCAGCAGAGCGGGACAGCCGGTCGACTATGGCTACACCTTC. It codes for CASRAGQPVDYGYTF.

This clone was counted once. The V gene is TRBV19, the J gene TRBJ1-1, with D hard to call. In germline, CDR1 is LNHDA, CDR2 SQIVND (reference sequence). The CDR3 loop spans 15 amino acids. The V gene lost 3 bases and the J gene lost 1 base, with 12 bases spanning the gap. This chain's CDR3 is CASSISFSTNTEAFF. DNA for the CDR3: TGTGCCAGTAGTATCTCGTTTTCGACGAACACTGAAGCTTTCTTT. The full variable domain, completed using reference TRBV19 and TRBJ1-1, is DGGITQSPKYLFRKEGQNVTLSCEQNLNHDAMYWYRQDPGQGLRLIYYSQIVNDFQKGDIAEGYSVSREKKESFPLTVTSAQKNPTAFYLCASSISFSTNTEAFFGQGTRLTVV.

CDR3 amino acids: CASSLGPGSGNEQFF. The CDR3 nucleotides read TGCGCCAGCAGCTTGGGCCCGGGTTCTGGTAATGAGCAGTTCTTC. The chain uses TRBV5-1 and TRBJ2-1; no clear D. Germline values: CDR1 SGHRS, CDR2 YFSETQ. V lost 0 bases and J 7 bases, leaving 14 bases between the germline ends. There are 15 residues in the CDR3. The full variable domain, with the rest looked up from reference TRBV5-1 and TRBJ2-1, is KAGVTQTPRYLIKTRGQQVTLSCSPISGHRSVSWYQQTPGQGLQFLFEYFSETQRNKGNFPGRFSGRQFSNSRSEMNVSTLELGDSALYLCASSLGPGSGNEQFFGPGTRLTVL.

This chain connects TRBV11-1 to TRBJ1-2, with D perhaps matching TRBD1 (5 bases). V was pared by 2 bases and J by 14 bases, with 18 bases between. CDR1 and CDR2 (germline): SGHAT, FQDESV (reference sequence). The CDR3 sequence is 13 residues long. CDR3 bases: TGTGCCAGCAGCTTATCAAGGGACTTCCCCGGTACCTTC. This gives the protein CASSLSRDFPGTF.

This chain connects TRBV6-2 or TRBV6-3 to TRBJ1-6; D gene uncertain. This CDR3 region has 14 residues. Germline assignment: CDR1 MNHEY and CDR2 SVGEGT. The V and J ends lost 4 bases and 8 bases respectively, with 12 bases between them. The CDR3 protein is CASSFREHYSPLHF. DNA for the CDR3: TGTGCCAGCAGTTTCCGGGAACATTATTCACCCCTCCACTTT.

This clone was seen only a few times. This sequence joins TRBV28 and TRBJ1-5, with D maybe TRBD1 (5 bases). CDR1 is MDHEN and CDR2 is SYDVKM in the germline V gene. The CDR3 sequence is 15 residues long. V was clipped by 6 bases and J by 3 bases, with 15 bases between them. CDR3 amino acids: CASSPLAGINQPQHF. Here the CDR3 DNA reads TGTGCCAGCAGCCCCTTGGCAGGGATCAATCAGCCCCAGCATTTT.

The chain is built from TRBV5-1 and TRBJ1-4; 12 nucleotides agree with TRBD1. J lost 7 bases, V lost 5 bases, and 12 bases had no gene match. The germline V gene encodes CDR1 SGHRS and CDR2 YFSETQ. The CDR3 has 17 amino acids. The CDR3 loop is CASSPGTGGAPGEKLFF. For the CDR3, the DNA is TGCGCCAGCAGTCCGGGGACAGGGGGCGCCCCAGGTGAAAAACTGTTTTTT.

This chain links TRBV7-9 with TRBJ1-4; unclear D gene. The ends were cut back, 5 bases at V and 6 bases at J, with 10 bases in the middle. CDR1 and CDR2 (germline): SEHNR, FQNEAQ (reference sequence). The CDR3 is made up of 13 amino acids. The CDR3 nucleotides read TGTGCCAGCAGCACTGGGTTCGATGAAAAACTGTTTTTT. Its translation is CASSTGFDEKLFF.